The sequence of this T cell receptor (beta chain) was determined in a study of post-analysis software for immune sequencing data. Study-level background: Recorded disease courses covered relapsing-remitting, secondary progressive and progressive-relapsing multiple sclerosis. Some patients had no subtype annotation.

Unique molecular identifiers were built into the TCR beta cDNA libraries. Input amounts of 1 to 10 million T cells were used. These gave some 500,000 cDNA molecules, so each molecule approximated one T cell. TCRdb re-called the PCR reads through MiXCR, storing one row per CDR3 protein. The data contain around 500,000 distinct CDR3 sequences, around 31% of them seen just once; the ten biggest clones take up 5% to 6%. With respect to this clonotype: The antigen is not known.

Points from the study as a whole: Normalized Chao1 diversity was significantly reduced in patients versus controls. TRBV segments more frequent in patients than in controls numbered about five and included TRBV5-6, TRBV5-1 and TRBV20-1. Samples from one preparation batch, clustered by F measure, grouped strongly together.

The CDR3 runs 15 residues. The germline V gene encodes CDR1 MDHEN and CDR2 SYDVKM. The V end lost 3 bases, the J end lost 4 bases, and 16 bases lay between the germline ends. This TCR was recovered from a girl under 18 with multiple sclerosis. The rearrangement links TRBV28 to TRBJ2-7, with a weak D call TRBD1 (6 bases). The sample comprised blood. The CDR3 region has the DNA TGTGCCAGCAGTTTTCCCGGGACACCTGTTTACGAGCAGTACTTC. Translated: CASSFPGTPVYEQYF.